This TCR beta chain was captured by sequencing in a study of cytomegalovirus exposure and HLA in healthy donors. About the study: Per a later analysis, the approximately 600 first-cohort and under 150 validation repertoires shared one platform.

In regard to this clone: The antigen remains unidentified.

Produced via immunoSEQ multiplex PCR; TCRdb's table is partial and in-frame only. The table has fewer than 400,000 clones, approximately 88% seen once. Losses at the gene ends were 0 bases for V and 7 bases for J; bases not matched to a gene: 8. Germline loops: CDR1 MNHEY, CDR2 SVGAGI. This CDR3 comprises 15 residues. Study-wide results and caveats: In vitro checks showed that a few CMV-associated chains really do target CMV antigens. Altogether, 164 TCR beta chains were recorded as cytomegalovirus-associated. According to a later analysis, TCR clusters from the first cohort tended to co-occur in the 100 to 150 validation repertoires.

This chain links TRBV6-5 with TRBJ2-7; 8 positions match TRBD1. Material for sequencing was PBMCs. The sequence was collected from a man aged 30 to 45 in good health and CMV-seronegative. The CDR3: CASSYSFQGAWEQYF. CDR3 DNA: TGTGCCAGCAGTTACTCGTTCCAGGGGGCATGGGAGCAGTACTTC.